A single sample gave rise to the 25 T cell receptor beta chains below, sequenced in a study of shared clonotypes between healthy human individuals. Terminally differentiated effector memory CD45RA+ cells were excluded by CCR7 positive selection of CD45RO-negative cells. Here immunoSEQ multiplex PCR was the method, and the copy in TCRdb shows in-frame clones only, minus some. The sample carries over 2 million clones, 85% to 95% recorded once. The sample comprised naive CD8+ T cells sorted from blood. The receptors derive from a man younger than 30 in good health.

The chain carries TRBV11-2 and TRBJ2-7; D might be TRBD2 (5 bases). V dropped 5 bases and J dropped 3 bases, with 20 bases sitting between them. Germline V gives CDR1 SGHAT, CDR2 FQNNGV. This CDR3 is built from 16 residues. CDR3 in amino acids: CASSRRAAVSNYEQYF. CDR3 nucleotides: TGTGCCAGCAGCCGGCGGGCGGCCGTTTCGAACTACGAGCAGTACTTC.

The chain employs TRBV5-4 and TRBJ2-7, with 9 positions matching TRBD1. With 0 bases clipped from V and 3 bases from J, the junction kept 7 bases outside the gene matches. The CDR3 length is 16 residues. The germline gives CDR1 SGHNT, CDR2 YYREEE (reference sequence). CDR3 sequence (DNA): TGTGCCAGCAGCTTGGCCGGGACAGGGTCCTTCTACGAGCAGTACTTC. Translating gives CASSLAGTGSFYEQYF.

This chain joins TRBV9 and TRBJ1-1; D uncertain. V dropped 0 bases and J dropped 10 bases, with 13 bases sitting between them. Germline V gives CDR1 SGDLS, CDR2 YYNGEE. The CDR3 covers 13 residues. The CDR3 loop is CASSVVPPPGAFF. DNA for the CDR3: TGTGCCAGCAGCGTAGTCCCCCCCCCGGGAGCTTTCTTT.

This rearrangement joins TRBV7-9 to TRBJ2-7; 7 bases line up with TRBD2. Unmatched junction bases numbered 16, after V lost 5 bases and J lost 3 bases. In germline, CDR1 is SEHNR, CDR2 FQNEAQ (reference sequence). This CDR3 contains 17 residues. The DNA of the CDR3 is TGTGCCAGCAGCCGGGAGGACGTGGAGGAACGAATCTACGAGCAGTACTTC. Translated: CASSREDVEERIYEQYF.

The J gene is TRBJ2-1, the V gene TRBV9, with D maybe TRBD2 (5 bases). Trimming took off 0 bases at V and 7 bases at J, with 14 bases between the two ends. The CDR3 covers 15 residues. The V gene's germline CDR1 is SGDLS and CDR2 YYNGEE. CDR3 in amino acids: CASSVGSTIGNEQFF. Here the CDR3 DNA reads TGTGCCAGCAGCGTAGGTTCGACTATCGGTAATGAGCAGTTCTTC.

The chain links TRBV7-9 to TRBJ1-2, with 7 bases identical to TRBD1. Germline V CDR1 and CDR2: SEHNR, FQNEAQ (reference sequence). Trimming at V came to 3 bases and at J to 8 bases, leaving 9 bases not matched to a gene. This CDR3 comprises 14 residues. CDR3 DNA: TGTGCCAGCAGCTTTGGACAGGTCTATTGGGGCTACACCTTC. The encoded protein is CASSFGQVYWGYTF.

The chain employs TRBV9 and TRBJ2-3; no reliable D call. V lost 4 bases to trimming and J lost 0 bases, with 15 bases between them. CDR1 and CDR2 from the germline V gene are SGDLS and YYNGEE. This CDR3 is 16 amino acids long. The CDR3 spells CASSLGRTSSTDTQYF. CDR3 coding DNA: TGTGCCAGCAGCTTAGGACGGACGTCTAGCACAGATACGCAGTATTTT. The whole variable domain, remainder taken from reference TRBV9 and TRBJ2-3, is DSGVTQTPKHLITATGQRVTLRCSPRSGDLSVYWYQQSLDQGLQFLIQYYNGEERAKGNILERFSAQQFPDLHSELNLSSLELGDSALYFCASSLGRTSSTDTQYFGPGTRLTVL.

J is TRBJ2-5 and V is TRBV7-3; D uncertain. Trimming stripped 5 bases from V and 5 bases from J, with 12 bases between. There are 13 residues in the CDR3. In germline, CDR1 is SGHTA, CDR2 FQGTGA. The CDR3 DNA reads as TGTGCCAGCAGCCCACACGGACCGGAGACCCAGTACTTC. Its protein is CASSPHGPETQYF.

The chain is built from TRBV6-1 and TRBJ2-7, with TRBD2 identical over 8 bases. Germline values: CDR1 MNHNS, CDR2 SASEGT. The CDR3 has 15 residues. The V and J ends lost 4 bases and 2 bases, in that order; junction bases with no gene match: 7. CDR3 sequence (DNA): TGTGCCAGCAGTGGTAGCGGGGAAAGTACCTACGAGCAGTACTTC. It codes for CASSGSGESTYEQYF.

The chain recombines TRBV19 with TRBJ1-1, with 7 positions matching TRBD1. CDR3 length equals 16 residues. Germline-derived CDR1 and CDR2 are LNHDA and SQIVND (reference sequence). Trimming removed 7 bases from V and 4 bases from J; junction bases left unmatched: 15. This CDR3 reads CASTLPGQILGTEAFF. Here the CDR3 DNA reads TGTGCCAGTACTCTCCCGGGACAGATCCTAGGCACTGAAGCTTTCTTT.

The chain is built from TRBV27 and TRBJ2-4; TRBD2 agrees at 9 bases. Germline V CDR1 and CDR2: MNHEY, SMNVEV (reference sequence). The CDR3 is made up of 17 amino acids. The junction had 13 bases not matched to a gene; V was cut back by 5 bases and J by 5 bases. The CDR3 DNA sequence: TGTGCCAGCAGTCCCATCGCGGTAGCGGGAGTGGAAAACATTCAGTACTTC. Translating gives CASSPIAVAGVENIQYF.

The chain has TRBV7-9 and TRBJ2-5; D remains unclear. The CDR3 runs 15 residues. Trimming shortened V by 6 bases and J by 3 bases, and 17 bases separated the two germline ends. The germline CDR1 and CDR2 sequences are SEHNR and FQNEAQ (reference sequence). The DNA for the CDR3 is TGTGCCAGCAGATTGACCCTCTCCCTAGAAGAGACCCAGTACTTC. Amino acids: CASRLTLSLEETQYF.

The chain couples TRBV9 to TRBJ2-3, with 8 bases that match TRBD1. V lost 3 bases and J lost 3; bases outside the gene matches: 9. The CDR3 length is 16 residues. Germline lookup yields CDR1 SGDLS and CDR2 YYNGEE. For the CDR3, the DNA is TGTGCCAGCAGCGGAAATTCAGGGGGCGCGACAGATACGCAGTATTTT. Translated, it gives CASSGNSGGATDTQYF.

The chain couples TRBV6-4 to TRBJ2-3; unclear D gene. With 1 base removed from V and 2 bases from J, the gap between germline ends came to 7 bases. The CDR3 spans 14 residues. The V gene's germline CDR1 is MRHNA and CDR2 SNTAGT. The CDR3 DNA follows: TGTGCCAGCAGTGACTTCCCCGACACAGATACGCAGTATTTT. Protein product: CASSDFPDTDTQYF.

This clone was seen a handful of times. Additional DNA sequences in this sample encode the identical CDR3. The chain recombines TRBV27 with TRBJ1-2; possible D gene TRBD1, 5 bases. The ends were cut back, 0 bases at V and 8 bases at J, with 7 bases in the middle. CDR3 length: 12 residues. Germline-derived CDR1 and CDR2 are MNHEY and SMNVEV (reference sequence). DNA for the CDR3: TGTGCCAGCAGTTTATCAGGGGAAGGCTACACCTTC. Its protein product is CASSLSGEGYTF.

This clone was recorded a few times. This sequence joins TRBV30 and TRBJ1-5, with 11 bases fitting TRBD1. The CDR3 sequence is 18 residues long. Unmatched junction bases numbered 13, after V lost 5 bases and J lost 1 base. CDR1 GTSNPN and CDR2 SVGIG come from the germline V gene (reference sequence). The CDR3 DNA reads TGTGCCTGGGACCGCGGGACAGGGGGTAAGGCGAGCAATCAGCCCCAGCATTTT. This gives the protein CAWDRGTGGKASNQPQHF.

This clone was counted once. The rearrangement joins TRBV28 to TRBJ1-6; D is unclear. The CDR3 contains 15 residues. The germline V gene encodes CDR1 MDHEN and CDR2 SYDVKM. The V and J ends lost 3 bases and 6 bases respectively, with 12 bases between them. CDR3 loop: CASSFGEEFNSPLHF. In DNA form, the CDR3 reads TGTGCCAGCAGTTTCGGAGAAGAATTTAATTCACCCCTCCACTTT.

The chain is built from TRBV7-9 and TRBJ2-7; weak D call: TRBD2 (6 bases). The germline V gene has CDR1 SEHNR and CDR2 FQNEAQ (reference sequence). Trimming removed 5 bases at V and 2 bases at J, with 19 bases between. The CDR3 consists of 16 residues. This chain's CDR3 is CASSPQVSGYAYEQYF. The CDR3 nucleotides are TGTGCCAGCAGCCCCCAAGTGAGCGGGTACGCCTACGAGCAGTACTTC.

The chain recombines TRBV23-1 with TRBJ1-1, with 8 nucleotides matching TRBD1. TRBV23-1 is treated as an ORF (open reading frame) with a function not yet certain. This CDR3 contains 17 residues. The ends lost 8 bases at V and 2 bases at J; junction bases unmatched: 16. Here the CDR3 reads CASRIRNQGAGNTEAFF. The CDR3 DNA reads TGCGCCAGCCGAATCAGGAACCAGGGGGCGGGTAACACTGAAGCTTTCTTT.

The chain uses TRBV6-5 and TRBJ1-4; D might be TRBD1 (6 bases). V lost 0 bases to trimming and J lost 8 bases, with 16 bases between them. The germline V gene has CDR1 MNHEY and CDR2 SVGAGI. The CDR3 length is 16 residues. The CDR3 reads CASSYSTMGGREKLFF. The CDR3 bases are TGTGCCAGCAGTTACTCGACGATGGGGGGCAGGGAAAAACTGTTTTTT.

This chain joins TRBV28 and TRBJ2-2; no clear D gene. The length of the CDR3 is 16 residues. Germline V gene sequence: CDR1 MDHEN, CDR2 SYDVKM. The germline V and J ends were trimmed by 1 base and 0 bases, with 9 bases remaining between them. The CDR3 reads CASSLLEVSNTGELFF. CDR3 nucleotide sequence: TGTGCCAGCAGTTTATTGGAAGTTTCGAACACCGGGGAGCTGTTTTTT.

Note on this clone: The junction differs from germline at one of its ends, possibly a read error. This chain joins TRBV11-2 and TRBJ2-2, with D possibly matching TRBD1 (6 bases). Germline V gives CDR1 SGHAT, CDR2 FQNNGV. The CDR3 has 14 residues. The CDR3 sequence is CVSSLWQGTGELFF. The CDR3 nucleotides read TGTGTCAGCAGCTTATGGCAGGGGACCGGGGAGCTGTTTTTT. Variable domain in full (rest from reference TRBV11-2 and TRBJ2-2): EAGVAQSPRYKIIEKRQSVAFWCNPISGHATLYWYQQILGQGPKLLIQFQNNGVVDDSQLPKDRFSAERLKGVDSTLKIQPAKLEDSAVYLCVSSLWQGTGELFFGEGSRLTVL.

In the case of this clone: Other DNA sequences in this specimen translate into the identical CDR3. The chain employs TRBV30 and TRBJ1-5; 7 nucleotides line up with TRBD1. J gave up 2 bases and V 3 bases, and 1 base lay outside the gene matches. The CDR3 totals 13 residues. Germline loops: CDR1 GTSNPN, CDR2 SVGIG (reference sequence). CDR3 protein: CAWSDRGNQPQHF. The CDR3 nucleotides are TGTGCCTGGAGCGACAGGGGCAATCAGCCCCAGCATTTT.

J is TRBJ1-1 and V is TRBV9; D uncertain. With 2 bases removed from V and 0 bases from J, the gap between germline ends came to 8 bases. Germline loops: CDR1 SGDLS, CDR2 YYNGEE. The CDR3 runs 14 residues. CDR3 sequence reads: CASSVAVMNTEAFF. In DNA, the CDR3 is TGTGCCAGCAGCGTGGCAGTCATGAACACTGAAGCTTTCTTT.

The CDR3 DNA follows: TGTGCCAGCAGTTTATATTGGGACCCAGACTCTGGAAACACCATATATTTT. It translates to CASSLYWDPDSGNTIYF. The rearrangement links TRBV27 to TRBJ1-3, with a weak D call TRBD1 (5 bases). Deletions cut 1 base from V and 0 bases from J, with 13 bases between. Germline CDR1 is MNHEY and CDR2 is SMNVEV (reference sequence). CDR3 length: 17 residues.